The 14 T cell receptor beta chains given below trace back to one sample, sequenced in a study of cytomegalovirus exposure and HLA in healthy donors (dated by TCRdb to the late 2010s). The library relied on the immunoSEQ multiplex PCR assay. TCRdb stores this immuneACCESS table with in-frame sequences only. Part of the clones is absent; in the studies checked, under half of the shortfall reflects unresolved V genes, and no reason is known for the rest. The sample contains some 86,000 clones, over 85% of them found a single time. Of the sample, less than 4% is held by the ten largest clones. The specimen sequenced was PBMCs. The receptors originated from a woman aged 25 to 45 in good health and CMV-seronegative.

The V and J genes are TRBV28 and TRBJ1-4; D is undetermined. CDR3 length: 16 amino acids. Germline CDR1 is MDHEN and CDR2 is SYDVKM. V gave up 3 bases and J gave up 0 bases, with 11 bases separating them. The CDR3 region is CASSFSFLSTNEKLFF. CDR3 DNA: TGTGCCAGCAGTTTTTCTTTCTTGTCAACTAATGAAAAACTGTTTTTT.

The chain recombines TRBV7-8 with TRBJ2-7, with D maybe TRBD2 (6 bases). The CDR3 has 13 residues. The V gene lost 6 bases and the J gene lost 5 bases, with 14 bases spanning the gap. Germline V gene sequence: CDR1 SGHVS, CDR2 FQNEAQ. The CDR3 DNA sequence: TGTGCCAGCAGAAAAGCGGGTTCCAACGAGCAGTACTTC. The encoded protein is CASRKAGSNEQYF. Looking up the rest from reference TRBV7-8 and TRBJ2-7 gives the full variable domain: GAGVSQSPRYKVAKRGQDVALRCDPISGHVSLFWYQQALGQGPEFLTYFQNEAQLDKSGLPSDRFFAERPEGSVSTLKIQRTQQEDSAVYLCASRKAGSNEQYFGPGTRLTVT.

The chain uses TRBV29-1 and TRBJ2-1; 9 nucleotides match TRBD2. Germline assignment: CDR1 SQVTM and CDR2 ANQGSEA. Unmatched junction bases numbered 7, after V lost 4 bases and J lost 3 bases. This CDR3 has 15 residues. This CDR3 is CSVAPPSGNYNEQFF. CDR3 DNA: TGCAGCGTTGCCCCACCTAGCGGGAACTACAATGAGCAGTTCTTC.

The rearrangement joins TRBV7-2 to TRBJ2-5, with 12 bases matching TRBD2. The germline V gene encodes CDR1 SGHTA and CDR2 FQGNSA. Losses at the gene ends were 5 bases for V and 4 bases for J; bases not matched to a gene: 8. The CDR3 is 16 residues long. The CDR3 reads CASSRLAGGRLETQYF. CDR3 nucleotides: TGTGCCAGCAGCCGGCTAGCGGGGGGGCGATTAGAGACCCAGTACTTC.

CDR3 coding DNA: TGTGCCAGCAGCGCTACAGGGGTAAGGGAGACCCAGTACTTC. It yields the protein CASSATGVRETQYF. The rearrangement links TRBV7-2 to TRBJ2-5, with 7 bases identical to TRBD1. Germline V gene data show CDR1 as SGHTA and CDR2 as FQGNSA. With 5 bases clipped from V and 5 bases from J, the junction kept 8 bases outside the gene matches. This CDR3 has 14 amino acids.

This clone was detected only once. Germline and junction disagree at one end, which may indicate a read error. This chain joins TRBV6-1 and TRBJ2-4; 7 nucleotides agree with TRBD1. This CDR3 spans 18 amino acids. Germline V lookup: CDR1 MNHNS, CDR2 SASEGT. The DNA of the CDR3 is TGTACCAGCAGTGATCAAACCGGGACAGCTCTAGCCAAAAACATTCAGTACTTC. Protein product: CTSSDQTGTALAKNIQYF.

This CDR3 reads CASSLTALAGGTSTDTQYF. The DNA of the CDR3 is TGTGCCAGCAGCTTAACAGCCTTAGCGGGGGGCACAAGCACAGATACGCAGTATTTT. This sequence joins TRBV7-3 and TRBJ2-3; 10 bases are a match to TRBD2. Per germline, CDR1 SGHTA and CDR2 FQGTGA. The CDR3 extends over 19 amino acids. The V and J ends lost 0 bases and 0 bases, in that order; junction bases with no gene match: 9.

The chain couples TRBV19 to TRBJ1-1; 9 bases map to TRBD1. Germline lookup yields CDR1 LNHDA and CDR2 SQIVND (reference sequence). J was trimmed by 5 bases and V by 6 bases; bases with no gene match: 10. CDR3 length: 15 residues. The CDR3 protein is CASRLDEGTGTEAFF. DNA for the CDR3: TGTGCCAGTAGACTGGACGAGGGGACAGGGACTGAAGCTTTCTTT.

The genes are TRBV28 and TRBJ2-3, with 7 bases aligning to TRBD2. Trimming took 9 bases from V and 3 from J; bases not matched to a gene: 15. This CDR3 region has 16 residues. Germline V gene sequence: CDR1 MDHEN, CDR2 SYDVKM. CDR3 nucleotide sequence: TGTGCCAGTCGACCGGGGGGAGGTTTGGGAACAGATACGCAGTATTTT. As protein: CASRPGGGLGTDTQYF.

The chain is built from TRBV2 and TRBJ2-2; D may be TRBD2 (5 bases). CDR3 length equals 15 residues. V gave up 3 bases and J gave up 1 base, with 9 bases separating them. Looked up from germline, CDR1 is SNHLY and CDR2 is FYNNEI. This chain's CDR3 is CASSDRGLNTGELFF. The CDR3 region has the DNA TGTGCCAGCAGTGACCGCGGGCTGAACACCGGGGAGCTGTTTTTT.

The chain couples TRBV14 to TRBJ2-1; 8 bases map to TRBD1. The ends lost 5 bases at V and 4 bases at J; junction bases unmatched: 4. Germline assignment: CDR1 SGHDN and CDR2 FVKESK. This CDR3 region has 14 residues. The CDR3 region has the DNA TGTGCCAGCAGCTACAGGGGGAGGTACAATGAGCAGTTCTTC. This sequence encodes CASSYRGRYNEQFF.

This clone was seen once. This CDR3 is CASSEYIFQGPTNEKLFF. In DNA, the CDR3 is TGTGCCAGCAGTGAATATATTTTTCAGGGCCCAACTAATGAAAAACTGTTTTTT. This sequence joins TRBV25-1 and TRBJ1-4; D is possibly TRBD1 (5 bases). Germline V CDR1 and CDR2: MGHDK, SYGVNS. The germline V and J ends were trimmed by 0 bases and 0 bases, with 14 bases remaining between them. The CDR3 is made up of 18 amino acids.

The chain uses TRBV4-1 and TRBJ2-3; TRBD2 agrees at 8 bases. Germline V gene sequence: CDR1 MGHRA, CDR2 YSYEKL. V shed 4 bases, J shed 1 base, and the junction held 13 bases outside the gene matches. The CDR3 totals 18 residues. The CDR3: CASSRTEPTSGRTDTQYF. The DNA for the CDR3 is TGCGCCAGCAGCCGGACCGAGCCAACTAGCGGCCGCACAGATACGCAGTATTTT.

The V and J genes are TRBV11-2 and TRBJ2-2; TRBD2 matches 8 bases. The V segment lost 0 bases and the J segment 1 base; nucleotides outside the gene matches: 4. Looked up from germline, CDR1 is SGHAT and CDR2 is FQNNGV. The CDR3 totals 17 residues. The CDR3 is CASSLEEGLVNTGELFF. CDR3 nucleotides: TGTGCCAGCAGCTTAGAGGAGGGACTAGTGAACACCGGGGAGCTGTTTTTT.